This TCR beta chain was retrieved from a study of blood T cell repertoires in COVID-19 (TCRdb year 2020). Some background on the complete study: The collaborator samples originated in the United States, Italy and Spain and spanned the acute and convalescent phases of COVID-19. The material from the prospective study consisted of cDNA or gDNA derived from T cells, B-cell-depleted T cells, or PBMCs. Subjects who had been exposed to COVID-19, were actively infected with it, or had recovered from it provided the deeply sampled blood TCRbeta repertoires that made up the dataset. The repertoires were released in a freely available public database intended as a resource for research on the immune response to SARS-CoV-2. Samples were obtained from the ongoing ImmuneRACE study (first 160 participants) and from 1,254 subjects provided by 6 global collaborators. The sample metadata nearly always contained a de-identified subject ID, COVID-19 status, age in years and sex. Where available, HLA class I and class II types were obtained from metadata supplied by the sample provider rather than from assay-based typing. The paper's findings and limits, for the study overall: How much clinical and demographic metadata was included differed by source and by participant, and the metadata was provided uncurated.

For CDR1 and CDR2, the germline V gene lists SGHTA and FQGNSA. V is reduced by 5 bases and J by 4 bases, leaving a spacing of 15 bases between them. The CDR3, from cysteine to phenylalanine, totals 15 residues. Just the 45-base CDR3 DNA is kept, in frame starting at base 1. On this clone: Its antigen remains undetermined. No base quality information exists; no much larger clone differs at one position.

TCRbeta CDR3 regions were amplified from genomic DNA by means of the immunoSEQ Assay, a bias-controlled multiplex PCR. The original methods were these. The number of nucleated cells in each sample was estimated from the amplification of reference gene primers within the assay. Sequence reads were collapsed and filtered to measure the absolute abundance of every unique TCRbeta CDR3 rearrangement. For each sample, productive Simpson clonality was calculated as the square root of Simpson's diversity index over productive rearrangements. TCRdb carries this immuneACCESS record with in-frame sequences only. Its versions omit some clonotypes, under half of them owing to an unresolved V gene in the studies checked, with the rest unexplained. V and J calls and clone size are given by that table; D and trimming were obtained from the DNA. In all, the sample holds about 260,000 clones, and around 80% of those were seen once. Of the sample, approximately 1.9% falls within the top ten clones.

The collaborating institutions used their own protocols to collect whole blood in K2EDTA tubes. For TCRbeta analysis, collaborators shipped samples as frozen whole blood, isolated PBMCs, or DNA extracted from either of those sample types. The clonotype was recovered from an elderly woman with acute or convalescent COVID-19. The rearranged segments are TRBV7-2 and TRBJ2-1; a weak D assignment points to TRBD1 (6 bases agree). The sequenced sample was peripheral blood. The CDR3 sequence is CASSPGTWGYNEQFF. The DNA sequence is TGTGCCAGCAGCCCGGGGACATGGGGATACAATGAGCAGTTCTTC.